The clone carrying this T cell receptor beta chain was seen at least ten times. This entry is derived from a study of T-cell reconstitution after alpha-beta-depleted transplantation in children. V was pared by 4 bases and J by 7 bases, with 12 bases of the junction left unmatched. Per the germline V gene, CDR1 is SGDLS and CDR2 is YYNGEE. This CDR3 has 16 residues. This sample's TCRbeta library carried unique molecular identifier barcodes. MiXCR, run by TCRdb on the PCR reads, gives a single entry per CDR3 protein. The table shows about 240,000 distinct CDR3 sequences, with 12% occurring only once. This sequence joins TRBV9 and TRBJ2-3; the match to TRBD1 covers 10 bases. Sequencing was performed on PBMCs from the stem cell graft donor, taken from the stem cell graft. The TCR was taken from a human donor who donated a stem cell graft to a child with acute lymphoblastic leukemia. CDR3 nucleotides: TGTGCCAGCAGCCCCCCGGGGACAGGGGCCGGTAATACGCAGTATTTT. This sequence encodes CASSPPGTGAGNTQYF.